The rows below give T cell receptor beta chains drawn from one sample of a study of naive and memory T cell subsets. Each CDR3 protein is one row after TCRdb ran MiXCR on the UMI-ligation and nested PCR reads. This table has around 29,000 distinct CDR3 sequences, around a tenth appearing once. Source material: effector memory CD4+ T cells from blood. These receptors came from a human donor in good health. Each CDR3 is given with its conserved first and last residue. D genes are given only for firm matches. Part of the rows lack a size; the others show once, few, many or a class for expanded clones.

many,-,TRBV7-9,TRBJ1-1,13,TGTGCCAGCAGGCGCGCCGGGAACACTGAAGCTTTCTTT,CASRRAGNTEAFF
-,-,TRBV7-2,TRBJ1-5,15,TGTGCCAGCAGCCCCGGGTCTTACACATATCAGCCCCAGCATTTT,CASSPGSYTYQPQHF
-,-,TRBV7-2,TRBJ1-1,14,TGTGCCAGCAGCCCGGGGGGGATTTCTACTGAAGCTTTCTTT,CASSPGGISTEAFF
-,-,TRBV7-2,TRBJ1-5,13,TGTGCCAGCAGCTTCAAGGTAGATCAGCCCCAGCATTTT,CASSFKVDQPQHF
many,-,TRBV7-8,TRBJ1-5,16,TGTGCCAGCAGCCTGACAGGAGGATTTAGCAATCAGCCCCAGCATTTT,CASSLTGGFSNQPQHF
few,TRBD1,TRBV6-6,TRBJ1-4,15,TGTGCCAGCAGGGAGGGGGACAGTTTGAATGAAAAACTGTTTTTT,CASREGDSLNEKLFF
many,-,TRBV6-2/TRBV6-3,TRBJ2-1,11,TGTGCCAGCACTCACCTCAATGAGCAGTTCTTC,CASTHLNEQFF
-,TRBD1,TRBV20-1,TRBJ2-7,13,TGCAGTGCGTCGGGACAGACCTCCTACGAGCAGTACTTC,CSASGQTSYEQYF
-,-,TRBV28,TRBJ2-7,14,TGTGCCAGCAGTTTACATGGGCCTCCCTACGAGCAGTACTTC,CASSLHGPPYEQYF
few,-,TRBV20-1,TRBJ2-1,14,TGCAGTGCGACAACTAGCCTCTCCTACAATGAGCAGTTCTTC,CSATTSLSYNEQFF
many,TRBD2,TRBV7-9,TRBJ2-1,16,TGTGCCAGCAGCGCAAAACTAGCGGGAGGGCACAATGAGCAGTTCTTC,CASSAKLAGGHNEQFF
few,TRBD2,TRBV20-1,TRBJ2-7,17,TGCAGTGCTAGAGATCTGGAACTAGCGGATTTCTCCTACGAGCAGTACTTC,CSARDLELADFSYEQYF
many,-,TRBV4-2,TRBJ2-4,18,TGTGCCAGCAGCCAAGCCCAAATCGATACAGGGGCCAAAAACATTCAGTACTTC,CASSQAQIDTGAKNIQYF
few,-,TRBV20-1,TRBJ1-3,14,TGCAGTGCTAGTGATTGGGCCCGGTTCAACACCATATATTTT,CSASDWARFNTIYF
-,-,TRBV29-1,TRBJ1-1,11,TGCAGCGCCCTGACGAACGCTGAAGCTTTCTTT,CSALTNAEAFF
few,-,TRBV2,TRBJ2-4,11,TGTGCCAGCAGTGAGGAAAACATTCAGTACTTC,CASSEENIQYF
few,TRBD2,TRBV27,TRBJ2-3,20,TGTGCCAGCAGTCCTCTTTTAGGTAGCGGGAGAGGGTATGGAACAGATACGCAGTATTTT,CASSPLLGSGRGYGTDTQYF
few,-,TRBV10-2,TRBJ1-1,14,TGCGCCAGCAGTGGGTTGGTAGGTAACACTGAAGCTTTCTTT,CASSGLVGNTEAFF
many,-,TRBV2,TRBJ2-7,13,TGTGCCAGCAGTGATTCAGGGGCCGCCGAGCAGTACTTC,CASSDSGAAEQYF
few,TRBD2,TRBV6-1,TRBJ2-5,14,TGTGCCAGCAGTGTGCTAGCGGGCAGGGAGACCCAGTACTTC,CASSVLAGRETQYF